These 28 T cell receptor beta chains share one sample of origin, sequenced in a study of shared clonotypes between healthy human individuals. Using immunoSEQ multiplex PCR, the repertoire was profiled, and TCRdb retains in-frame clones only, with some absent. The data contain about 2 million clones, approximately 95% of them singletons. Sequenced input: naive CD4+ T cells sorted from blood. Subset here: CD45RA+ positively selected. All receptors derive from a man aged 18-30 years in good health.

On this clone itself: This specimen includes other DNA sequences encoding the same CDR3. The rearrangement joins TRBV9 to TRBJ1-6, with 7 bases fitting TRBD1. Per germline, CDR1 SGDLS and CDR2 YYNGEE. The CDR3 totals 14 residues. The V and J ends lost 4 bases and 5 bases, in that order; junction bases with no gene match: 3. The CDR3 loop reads CASSLTGDNSPLHF. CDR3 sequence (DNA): TGTGCCAGCAGCCTAACAGGGGATAATTCACCCCTCCACTTT.

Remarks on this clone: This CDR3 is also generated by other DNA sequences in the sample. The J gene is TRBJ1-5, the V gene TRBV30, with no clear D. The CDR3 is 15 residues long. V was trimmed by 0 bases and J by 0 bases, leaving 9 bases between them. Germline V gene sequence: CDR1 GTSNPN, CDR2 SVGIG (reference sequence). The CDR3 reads CAWSVRRGSNQPQHF. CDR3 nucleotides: TGTGCCTGGAGTGTACGACGGGGTAGCAATCAGCCCCAGCATTTT. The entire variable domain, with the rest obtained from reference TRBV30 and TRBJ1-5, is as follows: SQTIHQWPATLVQPVGSPLSLECTVEGTSNPNLYWYRQAAGRGLQLLFYSVGIGQISSEVPQNLSASRPQDRQFILSSKKLLLSDSGFYLCAWSVRRGSNQPQHFGDGTRLSIL.

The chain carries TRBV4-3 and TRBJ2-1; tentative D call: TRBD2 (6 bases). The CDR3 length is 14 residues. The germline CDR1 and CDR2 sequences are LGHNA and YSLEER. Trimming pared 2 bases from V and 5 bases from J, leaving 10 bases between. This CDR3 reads CASSQQTSNNEQFF. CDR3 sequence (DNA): TGCGCCAGCAGCCAACAAACTAGCAACAATGAGCAGTTCTTC.

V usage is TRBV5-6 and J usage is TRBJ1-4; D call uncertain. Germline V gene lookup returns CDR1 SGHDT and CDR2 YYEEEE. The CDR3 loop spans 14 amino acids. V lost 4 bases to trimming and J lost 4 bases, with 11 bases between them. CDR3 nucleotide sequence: TGTGCCAGCAGCCTAGGGCTTTATAATGAAAAACTGTTTTTT. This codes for CASSLGLYNEKLFF.

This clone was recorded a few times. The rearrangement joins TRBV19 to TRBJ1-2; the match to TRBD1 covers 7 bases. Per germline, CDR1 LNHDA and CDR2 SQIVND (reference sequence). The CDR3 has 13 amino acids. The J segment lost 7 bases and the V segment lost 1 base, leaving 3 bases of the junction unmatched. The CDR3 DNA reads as TGTGCCAGTAGTATAGGACAGGGCTCTGGCTACACCTTC. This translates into CASSIGQGSGYTF.

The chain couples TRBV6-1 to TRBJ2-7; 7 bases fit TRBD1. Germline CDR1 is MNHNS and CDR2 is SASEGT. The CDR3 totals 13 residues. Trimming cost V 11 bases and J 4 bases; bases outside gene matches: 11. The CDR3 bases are TGTGCCGGCCCGGGACAGAAAGGGTACGAGCAGTACTTC. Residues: CAGPGQKGYEQYF.

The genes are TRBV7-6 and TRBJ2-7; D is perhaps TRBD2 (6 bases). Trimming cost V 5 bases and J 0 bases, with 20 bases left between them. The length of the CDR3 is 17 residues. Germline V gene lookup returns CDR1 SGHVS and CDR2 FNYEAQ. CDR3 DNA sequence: TGTGCCAGCAGCCCCCGGGAGACTTGGGGTGCCTCCTACGAGCAGTACTTC. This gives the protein CASSPRETWGASYEQYF.

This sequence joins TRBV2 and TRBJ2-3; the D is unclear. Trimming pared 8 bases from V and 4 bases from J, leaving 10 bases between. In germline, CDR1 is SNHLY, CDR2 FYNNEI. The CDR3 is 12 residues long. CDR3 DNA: TGTGCCAGCGCGGAGACCCCAGATACGCAGTATTTT. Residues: CASAETPDTQYF.

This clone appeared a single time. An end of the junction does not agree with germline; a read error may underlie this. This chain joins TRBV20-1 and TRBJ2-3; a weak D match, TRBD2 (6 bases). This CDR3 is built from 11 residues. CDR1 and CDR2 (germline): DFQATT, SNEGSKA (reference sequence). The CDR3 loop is CSARGEARQYF. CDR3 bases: TGCAGTGCCAGAGGGGAGGCGAGGCAGTATTTT.

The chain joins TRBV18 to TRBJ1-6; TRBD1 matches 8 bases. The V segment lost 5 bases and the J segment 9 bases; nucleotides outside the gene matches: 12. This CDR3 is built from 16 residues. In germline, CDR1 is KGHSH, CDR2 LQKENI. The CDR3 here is CASSAKYDRGGSPLHF. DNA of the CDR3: TGTGCCAGCTCAGCCAAGTACGACAGGGGAGGTTCACCCCTCCACTTT.

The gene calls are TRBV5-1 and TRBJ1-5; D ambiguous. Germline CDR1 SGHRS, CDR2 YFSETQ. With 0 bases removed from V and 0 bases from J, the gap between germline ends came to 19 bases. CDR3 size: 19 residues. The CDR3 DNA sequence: TGCGCCAGCAGCTTGGGTACTCCGTGGACGACCGTTAGCAATCAGCCCCAGCATTTT. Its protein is CASSLGTPWTTVSNQPQHF. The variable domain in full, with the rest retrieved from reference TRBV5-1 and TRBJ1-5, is KAGVTQTPRYLIKTRGQQVTLSCSPISGHRSVSWYQQTPGQGLQFLFEYFSETQRNKGNFPGRFSGRQFSNSRSEMNVSTLELGDSALYLCASSLGTPWTTVSNQPQHFGDGTRLSIL.

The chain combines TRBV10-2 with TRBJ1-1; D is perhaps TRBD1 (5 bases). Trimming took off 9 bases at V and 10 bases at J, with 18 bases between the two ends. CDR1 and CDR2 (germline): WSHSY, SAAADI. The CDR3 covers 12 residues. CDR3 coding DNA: TGCGCCAGTACCGACAGTAGCTTTGCAGCTTTCTTT. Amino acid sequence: CASTDSSFAAFF.

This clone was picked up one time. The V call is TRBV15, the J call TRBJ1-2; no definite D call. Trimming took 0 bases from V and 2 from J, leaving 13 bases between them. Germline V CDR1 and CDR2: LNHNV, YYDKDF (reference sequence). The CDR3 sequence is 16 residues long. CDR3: CATSRELYAINYGYTF. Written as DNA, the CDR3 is TGTGCCACCAGCAGAGAACTATACGCGATAAACTATGGCTACACCTTC.

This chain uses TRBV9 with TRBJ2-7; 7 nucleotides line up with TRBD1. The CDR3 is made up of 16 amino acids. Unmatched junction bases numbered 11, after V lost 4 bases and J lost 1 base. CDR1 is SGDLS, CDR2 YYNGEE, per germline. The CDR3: CASSPFTGEGSYEQYF. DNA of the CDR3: TGTGCCAGCAGCCCGTTTACAGGGGAAGGGTCCTACGAGCAGTACTTC.

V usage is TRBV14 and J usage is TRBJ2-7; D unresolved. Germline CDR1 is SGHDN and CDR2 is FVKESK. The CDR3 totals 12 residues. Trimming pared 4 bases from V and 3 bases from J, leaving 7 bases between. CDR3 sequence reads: CASSLKLYEQYF. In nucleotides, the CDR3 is TGTGCCAGCAGCCTCAAACTCTACGAGCAGTACTTC. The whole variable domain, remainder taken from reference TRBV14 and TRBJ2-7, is EAGVTQFPSHSVIEKGQTVTLRCDPISGHDNLYWYRRVMGKEIKFLLHFVKESKQDESGMPNNRFLAERTGGTYSTLKVQPAELEDSGVYFCASSLKLYEQYFGPGTRLTVT.

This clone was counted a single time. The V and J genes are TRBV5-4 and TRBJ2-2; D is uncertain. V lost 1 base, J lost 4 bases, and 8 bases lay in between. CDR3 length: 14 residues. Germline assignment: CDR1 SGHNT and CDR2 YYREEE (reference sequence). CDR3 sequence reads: CASSLSHLTGELFF. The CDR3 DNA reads TGTGCCAGCAGCTTGAGTCACCTCACCGGGGAGCTGTTTTTT. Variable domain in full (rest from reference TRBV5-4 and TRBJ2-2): ETGVTQSPTHLIKTRGQQVTLRCSSQSGHNTVSWYQQALGQGPQFIFQYYREEENGRGNFPPRFSGLQFPNYSSELNVNALELDDSALYLCASSLSHLTGELFFGEGSRLTVL.

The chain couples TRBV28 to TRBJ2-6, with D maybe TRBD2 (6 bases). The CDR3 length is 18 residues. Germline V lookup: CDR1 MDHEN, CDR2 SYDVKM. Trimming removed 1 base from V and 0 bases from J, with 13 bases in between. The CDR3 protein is CASSLSGEGYSGANVLTF. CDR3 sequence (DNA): TGTGCCAGCAGTTTATCGGGAGAGGGTTACTCTGGGGCCAACGTCCTGACTTTC. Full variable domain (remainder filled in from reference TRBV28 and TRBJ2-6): DVKVTQSSRYLVKRTGEKVFLECVQDMDHENMFWYRQDPGLGLRLIYFSYDVKMKEKGDIPEGYSVSREKKERFSLILESASTNQTSMYLCASSLSGEGYSGANVLTFGAGSRLTVL.

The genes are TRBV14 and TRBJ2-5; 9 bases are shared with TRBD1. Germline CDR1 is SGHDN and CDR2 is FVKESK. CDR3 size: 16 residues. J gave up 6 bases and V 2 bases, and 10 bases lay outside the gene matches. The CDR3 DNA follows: TGTGCCAGCAGCCAAATGGGACAGGGAGCCGTAAAGACCCAGTACTTC. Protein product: CASSQMGQGAVKTQYF.

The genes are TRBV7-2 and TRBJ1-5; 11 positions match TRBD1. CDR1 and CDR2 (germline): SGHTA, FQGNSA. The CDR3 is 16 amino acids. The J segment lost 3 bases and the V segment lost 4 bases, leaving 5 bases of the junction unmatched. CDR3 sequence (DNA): TGTGCCAGCAGCTACGGACAGGGGGCTCCCAATCAGCCCCAGCATTTT. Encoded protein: CASSYGQGAPNQPQHF.

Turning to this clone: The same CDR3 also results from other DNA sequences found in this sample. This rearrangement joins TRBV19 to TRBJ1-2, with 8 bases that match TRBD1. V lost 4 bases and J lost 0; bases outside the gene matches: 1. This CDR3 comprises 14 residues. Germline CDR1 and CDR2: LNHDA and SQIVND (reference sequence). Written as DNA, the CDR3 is TGTGCCAGTAGTAGACAGGGGACTAACTATGGCTACACCTTC. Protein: CASSRQGTNYGYTF.

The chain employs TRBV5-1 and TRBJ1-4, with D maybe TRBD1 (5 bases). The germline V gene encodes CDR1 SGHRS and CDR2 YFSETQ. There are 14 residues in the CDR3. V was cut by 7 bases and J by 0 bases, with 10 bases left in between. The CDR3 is CASGRDSTNEKLFF. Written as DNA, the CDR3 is TGCGCCAGCGGCCGGGACTCAACTAATGAAAAACTGTTTTTT.

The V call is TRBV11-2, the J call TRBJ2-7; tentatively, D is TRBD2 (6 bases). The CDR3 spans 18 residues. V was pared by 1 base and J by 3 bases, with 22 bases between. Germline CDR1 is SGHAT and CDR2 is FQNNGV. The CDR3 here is CASSLVGRRAGLYYEQYF. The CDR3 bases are TGTGCCAGCAGCTTAGTGGGGAGGAGGGCCGGCCTCTACTACGAGCAGTACTTC.

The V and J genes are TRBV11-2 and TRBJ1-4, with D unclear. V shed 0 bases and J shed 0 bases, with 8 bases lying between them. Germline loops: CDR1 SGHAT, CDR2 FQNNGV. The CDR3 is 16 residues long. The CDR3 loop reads CASSLDIITTNEKLFF. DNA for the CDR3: TGTGCCAGCAGCTTAGATATTATCACAACTAATGAAAAACTGTTTTTT.

CDR3 sequence reads: CAWSVTKTGRLNTEAFF. CDR3 DNA sequence: TGTGCCTGGAGTGTTACCAAGACAGGGAGGTTGAACACTGAAGCTTTCTTT. The chain has TRBV30 and TRBJ1-1, with 7 bases lining up with TRBD1. The ends lost 0 bases at V and 0 bases at J; junction bases unmatched: 10. This CDR3 is 17 amino acids long. Per germline, CDR1 GTSNPN and CDR2 SVGIG (reference sequence). The whole variable domain, remainder taken from reference TRBV30 and TRBJ1-1, is SQTIHQWPATLVQPVGSPLSLECTVEGTSNPNLYWYRQAAGRGLQLLFYSVGIGQISSEVPQNLSASRPQDRQFILSSKKLLLSDSGFYLCAWSVTKTGRLNTEAFFGQGTRLTVV.

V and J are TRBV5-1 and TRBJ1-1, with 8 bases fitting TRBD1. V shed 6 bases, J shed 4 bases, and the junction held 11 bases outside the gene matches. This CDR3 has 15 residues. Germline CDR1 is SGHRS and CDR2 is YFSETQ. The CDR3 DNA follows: TGCGCCAGCACAGGGGGCGCGATGATCGGCACTGAAGCTTTCTTT. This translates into CASTGGAMIGTEAFF.

CDR3 loop: CASSPGLPTIFQYF. In DNA form, the CDR3 reads TGTGCCAGCAGTCCGGGACTACCCACAATTTTCCAGTACTTC. The V and J genes are TRBV7-2 and TRBJ2-5; 7 positions match TRBD2. The V segment lost 6 bases and the J segment 10 bases; nucleotides outside the gene matches: 14. The CDR3 has 14 amino acids. Germline V lookup: CDR1 SGHTA, CDR2 FQGNSA.

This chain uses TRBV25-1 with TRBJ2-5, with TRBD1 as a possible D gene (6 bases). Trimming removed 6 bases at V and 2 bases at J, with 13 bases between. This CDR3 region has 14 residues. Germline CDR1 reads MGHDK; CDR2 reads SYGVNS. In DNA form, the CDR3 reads TGTGCCAGCAGGGGCGACAGGATACAAGAGACCCAGTACTTC. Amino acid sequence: CASRGDRIQETQYF.

The CDR3 protein is CASSQGLSSQPQHF. The CDR3 DNA reads as TGCGCCAGCAGCCAAGGGTTGAGTTCCCAGCCCCAGCATTTT. This chain uses TRBV4-3 with TRBJ1-5, with unresolved D. V dropped 1 base and J dropped 7 bases, with 11 bases sitting between them. The germline CDR1 and CDR2 sequences are LGHNA and YSLEER. The CDR3 loop spans 14 amino acids.